This passage covers 11 T cell receptor beta chains from one sample sequenced in a study of cytomegalovirus exposure and HLA in healthy donors (dated by TCRdb to about 2017). Libraries came from the immunoSEQ multiplex PCR assay. TCRdb re-hosts the immuneACCESS table, in-frame sequences only. Its copies lack some clones; in the studies checked, an unresolved V gene accounts for under half of them, and the cause for the rest is not known. The sample table contains about 130,000 clones; only one count was recorded for about 80% of them. The ten largest clones add up to 25% to 30% of the sample. Sequencing used PBMCs. The receptors stem from a man in his thirties or forties in good health and CMV-seropositive.

Comments on this clone: The germline gene is not matched at one end of the junction; a read error may be the cause. CDR3 sequence: CASGLQVGGETQYF. Here the CDR3 DNA reads TGTGCCAGCGGCTTGCAGGTCGGGGGGGAGACCCAGTACTTC. The chain couples TRBV11-2 to TRBJ2-5; 7 positions match TRBD2. The germline gives CDR1 SGHAT, CDR2 FQNNGV. This CDR3 is 14 amino acids long.

This chain joins TRBV18 and TRBJ2-1; D is unresolved. Trimming took 4 bases from V and 6 from J, leaving 10 bases between them. This CDR3 is built from 13 residues. The germline V gene has CDR1 KGHSH and CDR2 LQKENI. The CDR3 nucleotides are TGTGCCAGCTCACAGCTAGATTCCAATGAGCAGTTCTTC. It specifies CASSQLDSNEQFF.

J is TRBJ1-1 and V is TRBV2; D gene unclear. Trimming pared 4 bases from V and 3 bases from J, leaving 6 bases between. The CDR3 has 12 residues. CDR1 is SNHLY, CDR2 FYNNEI, per germline. This CDR3 is CASSAMYTEAFF. The CDR3 coding sequence is TGTGCCAGCAGTGCCATGTACACTGAAGCTTTCTTT.

The chain links TRBV11-2 to TRBJ2-7; 9 nucleotides agree with TRBD1. The germline V gene has CDR1 SGHAT and CDR2 FQNNGV. V lost 5 bases to trimming and J lost 0 bases; unmatched junction nucleotides: 2. There are 14 residues in the CDR3. The CDR3 loop is CASSRGQGSYEQYF. The CDR3 DNA is TGTGCCAGCAGCCGGGGACAGGGCTCCTACGAGCAGTACTTC.

This clone was observed a single time. Germline is not matched at one junction end, which may reflect a read error. The chain carries TRBV6-5 and TRBJ2-7, with 10 bases lining up with TRBD2. The CDR3 loop spans 13 amino acids. Germline CDR1 reads MNHEY; CDR2 reads SVGAGI. The chain's CDR3 is CASSYSPLAGQHF. CDR3 nucleotide sequence: TGTGCCAGCAGTTACTCGCCACTAGCGGGGCAACACTTC.

The chain recombines TRBV5-1 with TRBJ2-5; 11 positions match TRBD2. The V segment lost 4 bases and the J segment 3 bases; nucleotides outside the gene matches: 5. Germline V gene data show CDR1 as SGHRS and CDR2 as YFSETQ. CDR3 length: 15 residues. CDR3 DNA: TGCGCCAGCAGCATCGGGACTAGCGGAAAAGAGACCCAGTACTTC. Protein product: CASSIGTSGKETQYF.

The rearrangement uses TRBV27 and TRBJ2-3; the D gene is possibly TRBD2 (6 bases). Germline V CDR1 and CDR2: MNHEY, SMNVEV (reference sequence). The CDR3 has 17 residues. The ends were cut back, 6 bases at V and 6 bases at J, with 25 bases in the middle. CDR3 sequence: CASSMGSLGTGLDTQYF. The CDR3 DNA follows: TGTGCCAGCAGCATGGGATCCCTCGGGACTGGCTTGGATACGCAGTATTTT.

The rearrangement joins TRBV7-2 to TRBJ2-7; TRBD2 agrees at 7 bases. This CDR3 spans 14 amino acids. The germline gives CDR1 SGHTA, CDR2 FQGNSA. The V and J ends lost 5 bases and 6 bases, in that order; junction bases with no gene match: 10. Written as DNA, the CDR3 is TGTGCCAGCAGCCAAGGAGGCGGGAGCCCCGAGCAGTACTTC. Its protein is CASSQGGGSPEQYF.

The V gene is TRBV18, the J gene TRBJ2-7, with 9 bases that match TRBD1. Germline-derived CDR1 and CDR2 are KGHSH and LQKENI. V was pared by 2 bases and J by 2 bases, with 10 bases of the junction left unmatched. The CDR3 totals 17 residues. CDR3 nucleotide sequence: TGTGCCAGCTCACCATTCCTCGACAGGGGGGCTGCCTACGAGCAGTACTTC. Protein: CASSPFLDRGAAYEQYF.

This sequence joins TRBV9 and TRBJ1-1, with D maybe TRBD1 (6 bases). Trimming shortened V by 6 bases and J by 5 bases, and 17 bases separated the two germline ends. The V gene's germline CDR1 is SGDLS and CDR2 YYNGEE. The CDR3 length is 14 residues. CDR3 nucleotides: TGTGCCAGCACCCCCGCCCTTACAGGGACTGAAGCTTTCTTT. Protein: CASTPALTGTEAFF.

V gene TRBV7-2 combines with J gene TRBJ1-2, with D unclear. V lost 0 bases and J 7 bases, leaving 6 bases between the germline ends. This CDR3 is built from 12 residues. Germline-derived CDR1 and CDR2 are SGHTA and FQGNSA. The CDR3 loop is CASSLARGGYTF. The CDR3 DNA reads as TGTGCCAGCAGCTTAGCAAGAGGTGGCTACACCTTC.